This TCR beta chain originates from a study of T-cell memory formation after mild COVID-19 (dated by TCRdb to about 2021). Turning to the overall study: TCR sequence clusters from the two donors were found to be largely donor specific. T-cell clones expanding and contracting after mild COVID-19 in a couple of donors were tracked by longitudinal TCRalpha and TCRbeta repertoire sequencing. Two young, previously healthy adult volunteers made up the cohort, one male and one female.

General study outcomes and caveats: The second-wave clones that peaked on day 37 were not confirmed to be SARS-CoV-2 specific. The study included only a couple of mild cases, and larger cohorts that include severe cases with pre-infection samples were judged to be necessary. Some responding clones were detected in pre-infection memory, suggesting pre-existing cross-reactive memory T cells joined the SARS-CoV-2 response. Contracting CD4+ clones were found mainly in CM and EM memory subsets, while CD8+ clones were enriched in EMRA. From day 15 to 85, contracting clones showed balanced CD4/CD8 phenotypes, whereas a second wave of clones that expanded from day 15 to 37 leaned towards CD4+.

Ficoll-Paque density gradient centrifugation was the method used to isolate PBMCs. Trimming at the junction amounts to 0 bases on V and 3 bases on J, and the germline ends lie 15 bases apart. Based on the germline V gene, the CDR1 and CDR2 sequences are LGHNA and YSLEER. Counted from cysteine to phenylalanine, this CDR3 has 16 amino acids. Here the CDR3 DNA is all that survives: 48 bases in frame from base 1. Remarks on this clonotype: The target of this receptor is not known. No base quality values were provided; no much bigger clone lies one nucleotide off.

The sequencer was an Illumina NovaSeq 6000. TCRalpha and TCRbeta cDNA libraries were built by 5'RACE with constant-segment primers, adding sample barcodes and unique molecular identifiers. RNA was extracted from every sample with Trizol reagent. Library amplification was performed in two PCR steps, and a second sample barcode and Illumina TruSeq adapters were introduced in the second step. Libraries were sequenced on an Illumina NovaSeq with 2 x 150 bp paired-end reads. For the original study's pipeline: With migec v1.2.7, reads were demultiplexed and then collapsed into UMI-guided consensus sequences. Using mixcr v2.1.11, the UMI consensuses were aligned to TRA and TRB V and J templates and assembled into clonotypes. A clonotype was counted as expanded or contracted only if both edgeR and NoisET called the change significant, with noise models trained on biological replicates. For edgeR calls, the cutoffs were a false discovery rate-adjusted p below 0.01 and a log2 fold-change threshold of 1. As an exploratory analysis of dynamics, max-normalized trajectories of the 1000 most abundant clonotypes were examined with PCA combined with hierarchical clustering. The CD4 or CD8 phenotype of responding clones was assigned using the separately sequenced CD4+ and CD8+ repertoires. TCRdb itself trimmed the public reads at Q25 with fastp, ran MiXCR and retained productive beta chains. A single entry per CDR3 protein holds the most common genes and DNA from its merged rows. The V and J calls reflect TCRdb's pipeline rather than the authors' work. This sample holds fewer than 200,000 distinct CDR3 sequences; 15% to 20% were observed only once. The leading ten clones occupy approximately 4% of the sample.

This chain joins TRBV4-3 to TRBJ2-7, with a tentative D gene TRBD1 over 5 matching bases. The clonotype originates from a man between 18 and 29 years old who had mild COVID-19 (a few samples of this study predate the infection). The sample titles of this study are shuffled in the database, so cell type and time point are left out; the donor was told from shared clones. The sample comprised PBMCs or a T cell subset sorted from them (not recorded which). The nucleotides are TGCGCCAGCAGCCAAGATCTGGGGCTGGGGCACTACGAGCAGTACTTC. Translated, it reads CASSQDLGLGHYEQYF.